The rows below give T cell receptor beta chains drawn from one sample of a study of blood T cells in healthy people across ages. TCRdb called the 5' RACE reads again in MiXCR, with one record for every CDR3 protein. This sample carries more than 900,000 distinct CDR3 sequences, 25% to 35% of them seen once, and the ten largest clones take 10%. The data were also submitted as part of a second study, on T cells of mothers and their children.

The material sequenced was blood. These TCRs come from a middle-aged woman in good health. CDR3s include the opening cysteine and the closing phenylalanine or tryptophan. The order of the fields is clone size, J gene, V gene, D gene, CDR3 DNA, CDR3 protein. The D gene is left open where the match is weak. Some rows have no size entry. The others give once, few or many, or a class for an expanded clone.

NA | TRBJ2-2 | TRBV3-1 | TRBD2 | TGTGCCAGCAGCCATGGGACTAGGACGGCCGGGGAGCTGTTTTTT | CASSHGTRTAGELFF
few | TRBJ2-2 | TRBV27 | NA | TGTGCCAGCAGTTCCAGGACGGGGGCTCCGAACACCGGGGAGCTGTTTTTT | CASSSRTGAPNTGELFF
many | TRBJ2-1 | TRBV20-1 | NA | TGCAGTGCTAGAGATAGGGCGGGGGCAGGATACAATGAGCAGTTCTTC | CSARDRAGAGYNEQFF
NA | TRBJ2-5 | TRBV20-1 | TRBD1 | TGCAGTGCGCGTCGCCGGGACAGGGAATACGGGCAGTACTTC | CSARRRDREYGQYF
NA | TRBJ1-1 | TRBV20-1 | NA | TGCAGTGCTAGCCTGAAGGACACTGAAGCTTTCTTT | CSASLKDTEAFF
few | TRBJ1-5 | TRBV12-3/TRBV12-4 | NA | TGTGCCAGCAGTTTCCGGGGGAACCCGAATCAGCCCCAGCATTTT | CASSFRGNPNQPQHF
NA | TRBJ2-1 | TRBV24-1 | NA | TGTGCCACCAGTGATTTTCTCTACAATGAGCAGTTCTTC | CATSDFLYNEQFF
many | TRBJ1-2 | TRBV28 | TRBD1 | TGTGCCAGCAGTTTTGGGACAGACGCCGTGATAGCTAACTATGGCTACACCTTC | CASSFGTDAVIANYGYTF
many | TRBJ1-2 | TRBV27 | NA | TGTGCCAGCAGACCTCTCACCTTC | CASRPLTF
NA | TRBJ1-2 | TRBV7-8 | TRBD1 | TGTGCCAGCAGCTTATACGCCGGGACAGCTAACTATGGCTACACCTTC | CASSLYAGTANYGYTF
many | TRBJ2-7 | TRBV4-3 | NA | TGCGCCAGCAGCCTAGGAAGGGCGCGGGACACAACCTACGAGCAGTACTTC | CASSLGRARDTTYEQYF
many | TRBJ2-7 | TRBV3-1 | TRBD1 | TGTGCCAGCCGCCGCGATGGACAGGGTTCCTACGAGCAGTACTTC | CASRRDGQGSYEQYF
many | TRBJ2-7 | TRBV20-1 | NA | TGCAGTGCTACGTTCGGCTCCTACGAGCAGTACTTC | CSATFGSYEQYF
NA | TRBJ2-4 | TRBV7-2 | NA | TGTGCCAGCAGCTTAGTCTCCTCCTACAATGAGCAGTACTTC | CASSLVSSYNEQYF
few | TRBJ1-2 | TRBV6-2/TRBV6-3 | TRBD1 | TGTGCCAGCAGACCGGACAGGGGGGGGACCTATGGCTACACCTTC | CASRPDRGGTYGYTF
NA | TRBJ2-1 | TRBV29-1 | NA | TGCAGCGGTCTGAAGGGTTCCTACAATGAGCAGTTCTTC | CSGLKGSYNEQFF
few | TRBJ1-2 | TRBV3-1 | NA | TGTGCCAGCAGCCAATGGGCCGCAAACTATGGCTACACCTTC | CASSQWAANYGYTF
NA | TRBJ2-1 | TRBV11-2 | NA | TGTGCCAGCAGCTTAATACAGGGAGCCTACAATGAGCAGTTCTTC | CASSLIQGAYNEQFF
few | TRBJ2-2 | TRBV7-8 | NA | TGTGCCAGCAGCTTAGTTGAAGGCGGGGAAACCGGGGAGCTGTTTTTT | CASSLVEGGETGELFF
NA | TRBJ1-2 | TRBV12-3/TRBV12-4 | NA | TGTGCCAGCAGTTGGTCACAGGGAAGCTACATCTTC | CASSWSQGSYIF
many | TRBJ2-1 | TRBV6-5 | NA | TGTGCCAGCAGGGACCGGGACGAGTACAATGAGCAGTTCTTC | CASRDRDEYNEQFF
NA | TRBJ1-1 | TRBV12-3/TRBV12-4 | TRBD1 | TGTGCCAGCAGCCTTGATGGTCCCGGGACAGGGTCTGCTTTCTTT | CASSLDGPGTGSAFF